Listed below are T cell receptor beta chains from one sample, sequenced in a study of cytomegalovirus exposure and HLA in healthy donors. Clones were read by immunoSEQ multiplex PCR, and TCRdb kept only the in-frame ones, dropping some. The table lists 95,000 to 150,000 clones, about 16% of them singletons. Material: PBMCs. Source of these receptors: a woman aged 18-29 years in good health and CMV-seronegative. The CDR3 runs from the conserved cysteine through the conserved F or W. Each record gives: clone size, D gene, V gene, J gene, CDR3 protein, CDR3 DNA. D genes are given only for firm matches. A clone size is listed for some rows: how often the clone was seen (once, few, many), or a class if it is expanded.

>few|-|TRBV5-1|TRBJ2-7
CASSLTPYEQYF
TGCGCCAGCAGCTTGACACCGTACGAGCAGTACTTC
>-|-|TRBV4-1|TRBJ2-1
CASSQDLPVLANEQFF
TGCGCCAGCAGCCAAGATCTTCCGGTACTAGCCAATGAGCAGTTCTTC
>-|TRBD1|TRBV12-5|TRBJ1-2
CASGPTGVGGYTF
TGTGCTAGTGGCCCGACAGGGGTTGGTGGCTACACCTTC
>-|-|TRBV6-6|TRBJ2-5
CASSSPRGGVETQYF
TGTGCCAGCAGTTCCCCCCGAGGAGGGGTGGAGACCCAGTACTTC
>-|-|TRBV15|TRBJ1-1
CATSRVLGREVSPTEAFF
TGTGCCACCAGCAGAGTATTGGGCAGGGAAGTATCTCCCACTGAAGCTTTCTTT
>-|-|TRBV7-9|TRBJ2-2
CASSATGTNTGELFF
TGTGCCAGCAGCGCAACAGGGACGAACACCGGGGAGCTGTTTTTT
>-|-|TRBV27|TRBJ2-1
CASQKGAYNEQFF
TGTGCCAGCCAGAAGGGGGCCTACAATGAGCAGTTCTTC
>-|-|TRBV7-8|TRBJ1-1
CASSLAGGPRDEAFF
TGTGCCAGCAGCTTAGCAGGAGGGCCCCGAGATGAAGCTTTCTTT
>few|-|TRBV5-4|TRBJ2-7
CASSLDAGTGSYEQYF
TGTGCCAGCAGCTTGGACGCGGGGACTGGATCCTACGAGCAGTACTTC
>-|-|TRBV4-2|TRBJ1-1
CASSQGNREAFF
TGTGCCAGCAGCCAGGGAAACAGGGAAGCTTTCTTT